This T cell receptor (beta chain) originates from a study of T cells in narcolepsy. Sequenced by immunoSEQ multiplex PCR; TCRdb stores in-frame clones only, minus some. The sample consists of tens of thousands of clones, around 85% of them appearing once. Germline values: CDR1 SGHNT, CDR2 YYREEE (reference sequence). The CDR3 extends over 14 amino acids. Trimming took 4 bases from V and 7 from J; bases not matched to a gene: 6. This clonotype was sampled from a human donor with narcolepsy. The chain recombines TRBV5-4 with TRBJ1-4, with 8 bases aligning to TRBD1. The source material was CD45RA- memory CD4+ T cells from PBMCs. Written as DNA, the CDR3 is TGTGCCAGCAGCGTAGGACAGGGAGGTGAAAAACTGTTTTTT. Its protein is CASSVGQGGEKLFF.